The present T cell receptor beta chain was sequenced within a study of blood T cells in healthy people across ages. Sample-barcoded 5' priming and a J-beta primer mix drove a second PCR of about 6 to 12 cycles. TCRdb re-analysed the 5' RACE reads in MiXCR, keeping a single row per CDR3 protein. The sample holds over 1.5 million distinct CDR3 sequences; roughly 50% are singletons and the top ten take approximately 2%. There are 15 residues in the CDR3. V was shortened by 7 bases and J by 4 bases, with 19 bases between the two germline ends. Germline V gene sequence: CDR1 MNHEY, CDR2 SVGEGT. The chain links TRBV6-2 or TRBV6-3 to TRBJ1-2, with D possibly being TRBD1 (6 bases). The specimen was blood. The receptor was isolated from a woman aged 40 to 50 in good health. CDR3 in DNA: TGTGCCAGCACTCCCGAACAGGGCACCTCCTATGGCTACACCTTC. The encoded protein is CASTPEQGTSYGYTF.